A single sample is the source of the 14 T cell receptor beta chains below, sequenced in a study of blood T cell repertoires in COVID-19 (dated by TCRdb to 2018 to 2020). Libraries were prepared through the immunoSEQ multiplex PCR assay. What TCRdb holds here is the immuneACCESS table cut down to in-frame rearrangements. Part of the clones is not present; checked against another copy, under half of the missing clones reflect an unresolved V gene, and the others are unexplained. For this sample there are roughly 200,000 clones; approximately 85% appear just once. 6.2% of the sample goes to the ten largest clones. Input material: PBMCs or T cells enriched from blood (not recorded which). The receptor source for this set is a man aged 35 to 55 who had recovered from COVID-19.

The CDR3 here is CASSYFTTGMNTEAFF. The DNA of the CDR3 is TGTGCCAGCAGTTACTTTACGACAGGGATGAACACTGAAGCTTTCTTT. The chain has TRBV6-5 and TRBJ1-1, with 7 bases that match TRBD1. Germline V gene lookup returns CDR1 MNHEY and CDR2 SVGAGI. Trimming took 1 base from V and 0 from J; bases not matched to a gene: 5. The CDR3 runs to 16 residues.

The chain carries TRBV3-1 (or the pseudogene TRBV3-2) and TRBJ2-3, with D possibly TRBD2 on 6 matching bases. Germline V gives CDR1 LGHDT, CDR2 YNNKEL (reference sequence). V lost 4 bases and J lost 4, with 12 bases in between. The CDR3 has 14 residues. This chain's CDR3 is CASSRTRRADTQYF. In nucleotides, the CDR3 is TGTGCCAGCAGCCGAACTAGGAGGGCAGATACGCAGTATTTT.

This chain joins TRBV28 and TRBJ1-5; 9 bases map to TRBD1. V lost 5 bases, J lost 9 bases, and 14 bases stayed unmatched. Germline V CDR1 and CDR2: MDHEN, SYDVKM. The CDR3 runs 16 residues. The CDR3 here is CASSPGTGRENWPQHF. The CDR3 DNA is TGTGCCAGCAGTCCCGGGACAGGGAGAGAAAATTGGCCCCAGCATTTT.

V is TRBV5-1 and J is TRBJ2-5, with D perhaps TRBD1 (7 bases). Germline V gene data show CDR1 as SGHRS and CDR2 as YFSETQ. This CDR3 region has 14 residues. Trimming removed 3 bases from V and 2 bases from J, with 11 bases in between. CDR3 in DNA: TGCGCCAGCAGCTCGGGGGACAGACAAGAGACCCAGTACTTC. The encoded protein is CASSSGDRQETQYF.

This rearrangement joins TRBV7-9 to TRBJ2-3, with 10 positions matching TRBD2. The trim removed 3 bases at V and 8 bases at J, leaving 5 bases unmatched. The germline CDR1 and CDR2 sequences are SEHNR and FQNEAQ (reference sequence). The CDR3 contains 14 residues. The CDR3 DNA is TGTGCCAGCAGCTTTGGTAGCGGGGGGCTTACGCAGTATTTT. The encoded protein is CASSFGSGGLTQYF.

V gene TRBV10-3 combines with J gene TRBJ1-1; D is undetermined. V was cut by 4 bases and J by 9 bases, with 12 bases left in between. The CDR3 is made up of 12 amino acids. CDR1 is ENHRY, CDR2 SYGVKD, per germline. The CDR3: CAISANRGQAFF. The CDR3 coding sequence is TGTGCCATCAGTGCAAATAGAGGGCAAGCTTTCTTT.

The gene calls are TRBV3-1 (or the pseudogene TRBV3-2) and TRBJ2-1; D remains ambiguous. V was pared by 1 base and J by 0 bases, with 13 bases between. The CDR3 spans 17 residues. From germline, CDR1 is LGHDT and CDR2 YNNKEL (reference sequence). The CDR3 coding sequence is TGTGCCAGCAGCCAAGCCGCGACTGTTGCCTCCTACAATGAGCAGTTCTTC. Translation gives CASSQAATVASYNEQFF.

The CDR3 protein is CASSPTTTKLETQYF. DNA of the CDR3: TGTGCCAGCAGCCCTACAACGACAAAGTTGGAGACCCAGTACTTC. This chain joins TRBV3-1 (or the pseudogene TRBV3-2) and TRBJ2-5; D uncertain. V was shortened by 4 bases and J by 5 bases, with 17 bases between the two germline ends. From germline, CDR1 is LGHDT and CDR2 YNNKEL (reference sequence). This CDR3 region has 15 residues.

This clone was seen more than once but under ten times. This chain joins TRBV10-3 and TRBJ2-2, with 7 positions matching TRBD2. V dropped 8 bases and J dropped 1; count of bases not matched to a gene: 4. Germline CDR1 is ENHRY and CDR2 is SYGVKD. The CDR3 covers 14 residues. CDR3 DNA sequence: TGTGCCATCCAACGGGGGGTGAACACCGGGGAGCTGTTTTTT. Translating gives CAIQRGVNTGELFF.

The J gene is TRBJ2-7, the V gene TRBV6-6; 7 nucleotides line up with TRBD1. The length of the CDR3 is 14 residues. After removal of 6 bases from V and 3 bases from J, the junction contained 8 bases not matched to a gene. CDR1 MNHNY and CDR2 SVGAGI come from the germline V gene (reference sequence). The DNA of the CDR3 is TGTGCCAGCAGCTCCGACCAGGGGGTCTACGAGCAGTACTTC. Residues: CASSSDQGVYEQYF.

The chain uses TRBV10-2 and TRBJ2-7; maybe TRBD1 (5 bases). The CDR3 length is 14 residues. Trimming pared 10 bases from V and 0 bases from J, leaving 16 bases between. Germline V gives CDR1 WSHSY, CDR2 SAAADI. The CDR3 region has the DNA TGCGCCACCCTTGGGGCGGAGAGCTCCTACGAGCAGTACTTC. Translated: CATLGAESSYEQYF.

The chain carries TRBV5-1 and TRBJ2-7, with TRBD1 matching 8 bases. Germline V gene lookup returns CDR1 SGHRS and CDR2 YFSETQ. The CDR3 contains 15 residues. J lost 2 bases, V lost 4 bases, and 8 bases had no gene match. The CDR3 nucleotides are TGCGCCAGCAGCCTAGCTGACAGGGGCCCCTACGAGCAGTACTTC. Protein sequence: CASSLADRGPYEQYF.

The CDR3, as DNA: TGTGCCAGCAGCTTAGACAGGAACAATGAGCAGTTCTTC. Translating gives CASSLDRNNEQFF. The chain employs TRBV7-6 and TRBJ2-1; tentatively, D is TRBD1 (5 bases). Trimming removed 1 base from V and 5 bases from J, with 6 bases in between. The CDR3 consists of 13 residues. The germline gives CDR1 SGHVS, CDR2 FNYEAQ.

This chain joins TRBV9 and TRBJ2-5, with 7 positions matching TRBD2. The CDR3 sequence is 14 residues long. Per the germline V gene, CDR1 is SGDLS and CDR2 is YYNGEE. The J segment lost 3 bases and the V segment lost 0 bases, leaving 2 bases of the junction unmatched. The CDR3 sequence is CASSVALAKETQYF. In DNA, the CDR3 is TGTGCCAGCAGCGTAGCACTAGCGAAAGAGACCCAGTACTTC.